This T cell receptor beta chain was recovered during a study of T cells in women clearing cervical HPV infection. Points from the study as a whole: TRBV6-7 abundance was lower in cases than controls (around 0.1% versus 0.15%). CIN3+ cases had significantly higher TCR richness than controls; evenness did not differ.

Here immunoSEQ multiplex PCR was the method, and the copy in TCRdb shows in-frame clones only, minus some. This sample's clone table lists 40,000 to 60,000 clones. CDR1 is MNHNS and CDR2 is SASEGT in the germline V gene. The CDR3 is made up of 15 amino acids. To note about this clone: Its antigen is as yet unknown. The read halts 3 residues ahead of the CDR3 end, with the missing end drawn from the germline J gene.

The chain has TRBV6-1 and TRBJ1-4; 10 bases line up with TRBD1. The sequence came from a woman between 18 and 70 years old with a cervical HPV16 infection that either progressed to CIN3+ or cleared (not recorded which). The specimen was blood buffy coat. Here the CDR3 reads CASSGRDRGNSPLFF. Incomplete CDR3 DNA: TGTGCCAGCAGTGGCCGGGACAGGGGTAATTCACCA.